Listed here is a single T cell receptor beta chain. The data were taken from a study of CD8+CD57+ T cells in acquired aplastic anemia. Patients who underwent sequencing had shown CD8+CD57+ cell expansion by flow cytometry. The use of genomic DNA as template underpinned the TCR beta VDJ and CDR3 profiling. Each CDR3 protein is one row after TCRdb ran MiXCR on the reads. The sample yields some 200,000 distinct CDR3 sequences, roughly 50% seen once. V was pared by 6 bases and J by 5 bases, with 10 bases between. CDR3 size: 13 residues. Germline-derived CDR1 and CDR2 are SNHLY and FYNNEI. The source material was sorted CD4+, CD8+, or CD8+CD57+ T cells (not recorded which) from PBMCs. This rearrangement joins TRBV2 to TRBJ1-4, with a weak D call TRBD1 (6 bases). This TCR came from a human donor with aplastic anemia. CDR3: CASRQGRNEKLFF. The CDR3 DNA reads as TGTGCCAGCAGACAGGGTCGAAATGAAAAACTGTTTTTT. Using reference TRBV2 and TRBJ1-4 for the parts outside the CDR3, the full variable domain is EPEVTQTPSHQVTQMGQEVILRCVPISNHLYFYWYRQILGQKVEFLVSFYNNEISEKSEIFDDQFSVERPDGSNFTLKIRSTKLEDSAMYFCASRQGRNEKLFFGSGTQLSVL.